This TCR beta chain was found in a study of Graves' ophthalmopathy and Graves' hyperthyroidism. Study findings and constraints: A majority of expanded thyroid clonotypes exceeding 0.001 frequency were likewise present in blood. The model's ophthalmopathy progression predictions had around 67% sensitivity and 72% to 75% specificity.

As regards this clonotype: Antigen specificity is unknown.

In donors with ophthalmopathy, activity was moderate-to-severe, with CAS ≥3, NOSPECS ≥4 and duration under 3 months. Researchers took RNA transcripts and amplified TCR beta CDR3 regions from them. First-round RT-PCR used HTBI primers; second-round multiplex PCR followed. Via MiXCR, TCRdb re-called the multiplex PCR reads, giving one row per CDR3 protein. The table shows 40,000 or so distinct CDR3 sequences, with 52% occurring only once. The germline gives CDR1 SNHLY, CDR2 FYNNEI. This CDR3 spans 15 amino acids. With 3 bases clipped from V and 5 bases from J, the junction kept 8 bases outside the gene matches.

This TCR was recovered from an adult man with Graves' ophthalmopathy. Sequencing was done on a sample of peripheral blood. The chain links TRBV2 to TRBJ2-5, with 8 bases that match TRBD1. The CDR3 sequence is CASSDRGQSGETQYF. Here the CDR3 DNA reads TGTGCCAGCAGTGACAGGGGGCAAAGCGGGGAGACCCAGTACTTC.